One sample yielded the 8 T cell receptor beta chains listed below, sequenced in a study of cytomegalovirus exposure and HLA in healthy donors (dated by TCRdb to 2015 to 2018). Preparation of the library involved the immunoSEQ multiplex PCR assay. For the multiplex PCR, a mixture combining 60 forward primers for TCR Vbeta segments and 13 reverse primers for TCR Jbeta segments was used. The table comes from immuneACCESS by way of TCRdb, which keeps in-frame sequences with V and J called. Part of the clones is missing from these tables; in studies checked, under half for an unresolved V gene and the rest for unknown reasons. Here the sample has about 130,000 clones; 65% to 75% occur a single time. Approximately 3.9% of the sample goes to the ten largest clones. The sequenced sample was PBMCs. Receptors were obtained from a woman aged 45-65 years in good health and CMV-seropositive.

The chain couples TRBV14 to TRBJ1-6; D is perhaps TRBD1 (6 bases). This CDR3 has 15 amino acids. Per germline, CDR1 SGHDN and CDR2 FVKESK. The germline V and J ends were trimmed by 4 bases and 5 bases, with 12 bases remaining between them. The CDR3 sequence: CASSPGKGDNSPLHF. Here the CDR3 DNA reads TGTGCCAGCAGCCCCGGCAAGGGGGATAATTCACCCCTCCACTTT.

This clone was seen a handful of times. This chain uses TRBV29-1 with TRBJ2-7, with 11 bases aligning to TRBD2. The V gene's germline CDR1 is SQVTM and CDR2 ANQGSEA. CDR3 length equals 13 residues. CDR3 sequence reads: CSVNSGGAYEQYF. In DNA, the CDR3 is TGCAGTGTGAATAGCGGGGGGGCCTACGAGCAGTACTTC.

The V call is TRBV4-2, the J call TRBJ1-5, with 8 bases aligning to TRBD1. Germline loops: CDR1 LGHNA, CDR2 YNFKEQ. With V trimmed by 1 base and J by 7 bases, 6 bases remained unmatched. The CDR3 has 15 residues. CDR3 sequence (DNA): TGTGCCAGCAGCCAAGTACGCGGACAGGGACAGCCCCAGCATTTT. Protein product: CASSQVRGQGQPQHF.

This clone was counted between two and nine times. This chain links TRBV5-1 with TRBJ2-7; tentatively, D is TRBD2 (5 bases). V lost 0 bases to trimming and J lost 0 bases, with 7 bases between them. The CDR3 is 14 amino acids. Germline V CDR1 and CDR2: SGHRS, YFSETQ. The CDR3 spells CASSLVGSSYEQYF. The CDR3 nucleotides are TGCGCCAGCAGCTTGGTAGGGAGCTCCTACGAGCAGTACTTC.

This chain links TRBV18 with TRBJ2-2; 9 nucleotides agree with TRBD1. The germline gives CDR1 KGHSH, CDR2 LQKENI. Trimming cost V 2 bases and J 3 bases; bases outside gene matches: 7. CDR3 length: 17 residues. CDR3 protein: CASSPYGQGRDTGELFF. Written as DNA, the CDR3 is TGTGCCAGCTCACCATACGGACAGGGGAGAGACACCGGGGAGCTGTTTTTT.

The chain's CDR3 is CASSLQGAGGYTF. CDR3 coding DNA: TGTGCCAGCAGCTTGCAGGGGGCTGGTGGCTACACCTTC. This rearrangement joins TRBV7-2 to TRBJ1-2, with 8 bases identical to TRBD1. Germline lookup yields CDR1 SGHTA and CDR2 FQGNSA. CDR3 length: 13 amino acids. Losses at the gene ends were 3 bases for V and 7 bases for J; bases not matched to a gene: 4.

This chain joins TRBV27 and TRBJ2-7, with 10 bases lining up with TRBD1. Germline trimming cut 5 bases from V and 4 bases from J; bases unmatched to any gene: 2. Per germline, CDR1 MNHEY and CDR2 SMNVEV (reference sequence). The length of the CDR3 is 13 residues. The CDR3 spells CASSTGQGYEQYF. CDR3 sequence (DNA): TGTGCCAGCAGTACGGGACAGGGGTACGAGCAGTACTTC.

Concerning this clone: Other DNA sequences in the sample encode the same CDR3. This chain joins TRBV29-1 and TRBJ1-1; D is perhaps TRBD1 (5 bases). The CDR3 runs to 12 residues. Germline lookup yields CDR1 SQVTM and CDR2 ANQGSEA. The V and J ends lost 6 bases and 3 bases respectively, with 11 bases between them. The CDR3 spells CSVRTGYTEAFF. CDR3 coding DNA: TGCAGCGTAAGAACAGGTTACACTGAAGCTTTCTTT.